This T cell receptor beta chain was recovered during a study of blood T cell repertoires in COVID-19. V was trimmed by 5 bases and J by 5 bases, leaving 9 bases between them. CDR3 length: 13 residues. Germline V gene lookup returns CDR1 MNHEY and CDR2 SVGAGI. This clone appeared once. This table comes from immunoSEQ multiplex PCR, and its TCRdb copy is limited to in-frame clones, with some not included. Of 200,000 or so clones in the sample, roughly 90% are singletons; the top ten hold over 1.5%. This receptor was obtained from a man aged 35-49 years with active or convalescent COVID-19. Sequencing was performed on peripheral blood. This sequence joins TRBV6-5 and TRBJ1-4; D is possibly TRBD1 (5 bases). The chain's CDR3 is CASSPTDNEKLFF. The CDR3 DNA follows: TGTGCCAGCAGTCCGACAGACAATGAAAAACTGTTTTTT.